The sequence of this TCR beta chain was determined in a study of T-cell reconstitution after alpha-beta-depleted transplantation in children. Library preparation (for TCRbeta) was performed with unique molecular identifiers. One entry per CDR3 protein, called by TCRdb with MiXCR from the PCR reads. Of 240,000 or so distinct CDR3 sequences detected, 8.2% appear once; the ten largest clones hold almost 6.5%. With 4 bases removed from V and 5 bases from J, the gap between germline ends came to 15 bases. Germline V lookup: CDR1 LGHDT, CDR2 YNNKEL (reference sequence). The CDR3 loop spans 15 amino acids. Study-wide results and limits: T-cell numbers and diversity one year post-transplant derived largely from freshly generated T cells. Some patients showed high day-60 TCRbeta diversity, which derived from surviving recipient T cells and thymic progenitors. About two months after transplant, alpha-beta T cells reportedly came from several hundred expanded graft clones.

This clonotype was recorded at least ten times. Antigen specificity is unknown. This chain uses TRBV3-1 with TRBJ2-1; D is possibly TRBD1 (5 bases). The sample in question was PBMCs, mostly from graft donor cells, obtained 180 days after TCRalphabeta/CD19-depleted stem cell transplant. The clonotype comes from a male patient between 5 and 17 years old who had a stem cell transplant for acute lymphoblastic leukemia, so the T cells may come from the graft donor. CDR3 bases: TGTGCCAGCAGCCCTAGGGGCCTTCCCCACAATGAGCAGTTCTTC. This sequence encodes CASSPRGLPHNEQFF.